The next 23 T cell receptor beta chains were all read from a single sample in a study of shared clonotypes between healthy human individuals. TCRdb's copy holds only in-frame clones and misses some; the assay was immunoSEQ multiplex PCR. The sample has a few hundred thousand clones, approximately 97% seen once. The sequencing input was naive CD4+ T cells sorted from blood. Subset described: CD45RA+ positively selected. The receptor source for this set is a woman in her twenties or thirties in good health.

CDR3 nucleotide sequence: TGTGCCAGCAGCCCGCAGGATAATGAAAAACTGTTTTTT. This codes for CASSPQDNEKLFF. The chain couples TRBV5-4 to TRBJ1-4; D uncertain. The CDR3 totals 13 residues. V was cut by 4 bases and J by 4 bases, with 8 bases left in between. CDR1 and CDR2 (germline): SGHNT, YYREEE (reference sequence). Supplemented by reference TRBV5-4 and TRBJ1-4, the full variable domain reads ETGVTQSPTHLIKTRGQQVTLRCSSQSGHNTVSWYQQALGQGPQFIFQYYREEENGRGNFPPRFSGLQFPNYSSELNVNALELDDSALYLCASSPQDNEKLFFGSGTQLSVL.

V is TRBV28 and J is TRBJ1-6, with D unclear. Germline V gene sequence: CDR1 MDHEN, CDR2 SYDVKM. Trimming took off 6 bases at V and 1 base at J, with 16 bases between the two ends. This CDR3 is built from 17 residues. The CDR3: CASSPGPKASYNSPLHF. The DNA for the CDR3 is TGTGCCAGCAGCCCCGGACCGAAGGCATCCTATAATTCACCCCTCCACTTT.

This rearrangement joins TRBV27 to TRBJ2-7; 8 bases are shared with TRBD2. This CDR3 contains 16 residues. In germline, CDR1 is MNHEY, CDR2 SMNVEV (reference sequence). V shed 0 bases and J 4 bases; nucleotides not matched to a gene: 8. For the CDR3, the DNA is TGTGCCAGCAGTTTATCTTCGGGAGGGCCCATTTACGAGCAGTACTTC. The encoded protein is CASSLSSGGPIYEQYF.

DNA of the CDR3: TGCGCCAGCAGTGAGTCGATCGGGCAGGGGGAGACCCAGTACTTC. The encoded protein is CASSESIGQGETQYF. The chain combines TRBV10-1 with TRBJ2-5, with D maybe TRBD1 (6 bases). CDR1 is WNHNN and CDR2 is SYGVQD in the germline V gene (reference sequence). This CDR3 is 15 amino acids long. Trimming left V 0 bases short and J 5 bases short, with 13 bases between.

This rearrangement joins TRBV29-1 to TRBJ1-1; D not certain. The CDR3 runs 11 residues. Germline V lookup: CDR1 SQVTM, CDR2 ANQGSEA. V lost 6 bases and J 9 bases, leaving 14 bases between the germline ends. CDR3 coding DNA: TGCAGCGTCTCACCTGGTGCCAAAGCTTTCTTT. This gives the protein CSVSPGAKAFF.

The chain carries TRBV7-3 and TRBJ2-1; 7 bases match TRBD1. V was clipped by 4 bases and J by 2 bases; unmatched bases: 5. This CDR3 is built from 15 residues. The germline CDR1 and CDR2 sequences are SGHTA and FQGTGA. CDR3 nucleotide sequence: TGTGCCAGCAGCTGGAGACAGGGTACCTACAATGAGCAGTTCTTC. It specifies CASSWRQGTYNEQFF.

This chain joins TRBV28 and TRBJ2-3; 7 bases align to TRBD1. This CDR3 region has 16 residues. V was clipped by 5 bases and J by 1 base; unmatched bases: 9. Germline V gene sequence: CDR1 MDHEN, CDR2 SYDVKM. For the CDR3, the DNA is TGTGCCAGCAGTACCCGGACAGGACACCGCACAGATACGCAGTATTTT. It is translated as CASSTRTGHRTDTQYF.

CDR3 loop: CSVGASGRSETQYF. CDR3 DNA: TGCAGCGTTGGGGCTAGCGGGAGGTCGGAGACCCAGTACTTC. The chain is built from TRBV29-1 and TRBJ2-5; 11 bases fit TRBD2. CDR1 is SQVTM and CDR2 is ANQGSEA in the germline V gene. The CDR3 is 14 amino acids. V was clipped by 4 bases and J by 5 bases; unmatched bases: 6.

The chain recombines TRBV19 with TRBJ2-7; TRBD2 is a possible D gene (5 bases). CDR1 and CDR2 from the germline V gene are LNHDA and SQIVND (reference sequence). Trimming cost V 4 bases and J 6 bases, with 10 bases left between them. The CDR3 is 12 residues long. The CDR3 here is CASSKNAGEQYF. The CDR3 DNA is TGTGCCAGTAGTAAAAACGCGGGCGAGCAGTACTTC. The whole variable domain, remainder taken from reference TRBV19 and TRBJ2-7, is DGGITQSPKYLFRKEGQNVTLSCEQNLNHDAMYWYRQDPGQGLRLIYYSQIVNDFQKGDIAEGYSVSREKKESFPLTVTSAQKNPTAFYLCASSKNAGEQYFGPGTRLTVT.

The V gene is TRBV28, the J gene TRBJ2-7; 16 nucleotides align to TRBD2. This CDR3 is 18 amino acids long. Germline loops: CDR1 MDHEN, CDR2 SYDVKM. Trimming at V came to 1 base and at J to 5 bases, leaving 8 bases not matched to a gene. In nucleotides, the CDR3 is TGTGCCAGCAGTTTATTGGGACTAGCGGGAGGGCCTCGGGACGAGCAGTACTTC. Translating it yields CASSLLGLAGGPRDEQYF.

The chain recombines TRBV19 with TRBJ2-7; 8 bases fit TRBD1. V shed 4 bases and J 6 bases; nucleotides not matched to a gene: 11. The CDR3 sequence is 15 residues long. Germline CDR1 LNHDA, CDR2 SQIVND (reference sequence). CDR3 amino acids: CASSTATQGAGEQYF. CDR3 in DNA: TGTGCCAGTAGTACTGCGACGCAGGGGGCAGGCGAGCAGTACTTC.

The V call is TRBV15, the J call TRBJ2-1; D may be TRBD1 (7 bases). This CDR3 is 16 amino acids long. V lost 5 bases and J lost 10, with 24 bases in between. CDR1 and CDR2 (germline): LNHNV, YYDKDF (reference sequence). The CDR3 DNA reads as TGTGCCACCAGCTTACCTAGCGTTCGCAGGGGGTCGGAGCAGTTCTTC. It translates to CATSLPSVRRGSEQFF.

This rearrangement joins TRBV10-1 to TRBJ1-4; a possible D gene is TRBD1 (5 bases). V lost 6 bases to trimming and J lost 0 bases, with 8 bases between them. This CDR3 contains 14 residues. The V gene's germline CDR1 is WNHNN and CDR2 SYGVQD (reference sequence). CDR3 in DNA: TGCGCCAGCAGGGCAGGGACAACTAATGAAAAACTGTTTTTT. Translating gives CASRAGTTNEKLFF.

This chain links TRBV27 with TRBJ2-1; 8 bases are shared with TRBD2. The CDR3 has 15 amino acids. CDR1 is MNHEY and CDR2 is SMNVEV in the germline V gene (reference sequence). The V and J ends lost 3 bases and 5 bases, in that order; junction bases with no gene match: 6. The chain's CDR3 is CASSFFQRGNNEQFF. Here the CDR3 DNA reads TGTGCCAGCAGTTTTTTCCAGCGGGGGAACAATGAGCAGTTCTTC.

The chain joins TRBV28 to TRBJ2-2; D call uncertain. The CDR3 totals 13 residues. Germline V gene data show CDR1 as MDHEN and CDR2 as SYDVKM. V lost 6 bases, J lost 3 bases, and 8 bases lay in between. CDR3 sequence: CASSPRDTGELFF. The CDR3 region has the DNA TGTGCCAGCAGCCCCCGTGACACCGGGGAGCTGTTTTTT.

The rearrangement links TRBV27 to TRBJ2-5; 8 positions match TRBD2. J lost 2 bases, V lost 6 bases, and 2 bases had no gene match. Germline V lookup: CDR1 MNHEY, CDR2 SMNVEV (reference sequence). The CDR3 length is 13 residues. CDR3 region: CASSPSGQETQYF. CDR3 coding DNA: TGTGCCAGCAGCCCTAGCGGGCAAGAGACCCAGTACTTC.

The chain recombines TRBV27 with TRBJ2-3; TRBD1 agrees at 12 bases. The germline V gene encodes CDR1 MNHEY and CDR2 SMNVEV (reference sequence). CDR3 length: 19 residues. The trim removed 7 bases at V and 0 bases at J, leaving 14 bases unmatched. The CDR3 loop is CASIRDRGPPAPSTDTQYF. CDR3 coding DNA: TGTGCCAGCATACGGGACAGGGGGCCCCCAGCTCCGAGCACAGATACGCAGTATTTT.

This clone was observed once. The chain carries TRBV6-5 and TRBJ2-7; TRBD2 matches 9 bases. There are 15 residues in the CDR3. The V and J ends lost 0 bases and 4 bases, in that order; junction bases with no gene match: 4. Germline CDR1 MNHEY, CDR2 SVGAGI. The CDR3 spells CASSYSVAGVYEQYF. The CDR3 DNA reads TGTGCCAGCAGTTACTCAGTAGCGGGAGTGTACGAGCAGTACTTC.

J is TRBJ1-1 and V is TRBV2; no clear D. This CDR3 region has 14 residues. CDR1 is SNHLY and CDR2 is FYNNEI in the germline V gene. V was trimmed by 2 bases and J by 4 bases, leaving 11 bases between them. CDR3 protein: CASSETGSGTEAFF. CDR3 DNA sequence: TGTGCCAGCAGTGAAACGGGATCCGGCACTGAAGCTTTCTTT.

This CDR3 is CASSQEAGDSGNTIYF. Written as DNA, the CDR3 is TGCGCCAGCAGTCAGGAGGCCGGGGACTCTGGAAACACCATATATTTT. The chain is built from TRBV23-1 and TRBJ1-3; D is uncertain. TRBV23-1 is labeled an ORF, and its function is uncertain. The CDR3 spans 16 residues. V shed 3 bases and J shed 0 bases, with 12 bases lying between them.

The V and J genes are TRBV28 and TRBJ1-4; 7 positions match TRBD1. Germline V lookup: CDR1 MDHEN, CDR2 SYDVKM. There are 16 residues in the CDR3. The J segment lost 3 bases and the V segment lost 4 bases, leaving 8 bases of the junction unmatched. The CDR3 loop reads CASSSRGNTANEKLFF. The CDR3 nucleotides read TGTGCCAGCAGTTCCAGGGGGAACACCGCTAATGAAAAACTGTTTTTT.

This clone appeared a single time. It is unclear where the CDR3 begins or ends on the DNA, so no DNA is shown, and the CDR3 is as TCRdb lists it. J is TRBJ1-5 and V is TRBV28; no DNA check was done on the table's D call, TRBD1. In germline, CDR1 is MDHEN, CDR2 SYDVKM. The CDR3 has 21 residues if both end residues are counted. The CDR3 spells CASSSSTGIIRGHYSNQPQHF.

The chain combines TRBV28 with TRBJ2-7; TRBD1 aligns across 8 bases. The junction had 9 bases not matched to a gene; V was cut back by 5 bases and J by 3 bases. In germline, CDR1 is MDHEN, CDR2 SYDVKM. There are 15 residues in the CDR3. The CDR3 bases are TGTGCCAGCAGTACACCGGGACAGGCGTACTACGAGCAGTACTTC. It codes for CASSTPGQAYYEQYF.